The 14 T cell receptor beta chains reported below all come from one sample, sequenced in a study of T cells after yellow fever vaccination. TCRdb passed the 5' RACE reads through MiXCR, listing each CDR3 protein once. The repertoire consists of nearly 350,000 distinct CDR3 sequences, with less than 9.5% occurring once and the leading ten covering under 20%. This material consisted of PBMCs, taken 35 to 50 days after the first yellow fever vaccination. These TCRs come from a man between 18 and 35 years old who received the YFV17D yellow fever vaccine.

This clonotype has more than one count but fewer than ten. The chain's CDR3 is CASSQSGGDEQYF. The CDR3 DNA reads as TGCGCCAGCAGCCAAAGTGGGGGGGACGAGCAGTACTTC. V is TRBV4-1 and J is TRBJ2-7; 7 bases line up with TRBD2. Germline V CDR1 and CDR2: MGHRA, YSYEKL. CDR3 size: 13 residues. V shed 2 bases and J 5 bases; nucleotides not matched to a gene: 3.

The sample holds a few counts of this clonotype. J is TRBJ2-5 and V is TRBV5-4; D might be TRBD1 (6 bases). Germline values: CDR1 SGHNT, CDR2 YYREEE (reference sequence). V was cut by 0 bases and J by 7 bases, with 13 bases left in between. The CDR3 runs 14 residues. The CDR3 nucleotides are TGTGCCAGCAGCTTGGACAGGGCCTCGGGGACCCAGTACTTC. Its translation is CASSLDRASGTQYF.

The rearrangement joins TRBV7-9 to TRBJ2-2; a possible D gene is TRBD1 (6 bases). Trimming cost V 2 bases and J 7 bases, with 11 bases left between them. Germline V gene data show CDR1 as SEHNR and CDR2 as FQNEAQ (reference sequence). This CDR3 has 14 amino acids. The CDR3 reads CASSLTRGNGELFF. CDR3 in DNA: TGTGCCAGCAGCTTAACCAGGGGAAACGGGGAGCTGTTTTTT.

This rearrangement joins TRBV11-2 to TRBJ2-1, with 11 positions matching TRBD2. The CDR3 extends over 15 amino acids. In germline, CDR1 is SGHAT, CDR2 FQNNGV. Germline trimming cut 3 bases from V and 8 bases from J; bases unmatched to any gene: 6. In DNA, the CDR3 is TGTGCCAGCAGCTTGGGACTAGCGGCGGCGGATGAGCAGTTCTTC. As protein: CASSLGLAAADEQFF.

This clonotype was counted between two and nine times. The chain joins TRBV5-1 to TRBJ1-4; TRBD1 matches at 9 bases. CDR1 SGHRS and CDR2 YFSETQ come from the germline V gene. The CDR3 spans 15 residues. V gave up 4 bases and J gave up 4 bases; unmatched junction bases: 5. The CDR3 DNA is TGCGCCAGCAGCGGACCGGGACAGGGTAATGAAAAACTGTTTTTT. Translation: CASSGPGQGNEKLFF.

The chain joins TRBV10-3 to TRBJ2-5; D not resolved. Trimming cost V 0 bases and J 5 bases, with 4 bases left between them. Germline assignment: CDR1 ENHRY and CDR2 SYGVKD. CDR3 size: 12 residues. The CDR3 DNA follows: TGTGCCATCAGTGAGTCGACGGAGACCCAGTACTTC. This translates into CAISESTETQYF.

The genes are TRBV25-1 and TRBJ2-1; D is possibly TRBD2 (5 bases). CDR1 is MGHDK and CDR2 is SYGVNS in the germline V gene. This CDR3 has 15 residues. Trimming took off 5 bases at V and 2 bases at J, with 13 bases between the two ends. This CDR3 is CASSPYRGTYNEQFF. CDR3 bases: TGTGCCAGCAGTCCCTACCGAGGGACCTACAATGAGCAGTTCTTC.

The gene calls are TRBV5-1 and TRBJ2-1; D remains ambiguous. V gave up 4 bases and J gave up 8 bases, with 16 bases separating them. CDR1 SGHRS and CDR2 YFSETQ come from the germline V gene. The CDR3 loop spans 14 amino acids. CDR3 amino acids: CASSPEGWADEQFF. Written as DNA, the CDR3 is TGCGCCAGCAGCCCAGAAGGTTGGGCCGATGAGCAGTTCTTC.

This clonotype turned up a few times. The chain joins TRBV12-3 or TRBV12-4 to TRBJ2-2; D might be TRBD1 or TRBD2, each matching 5 bases. This CDR3 is 16 amino acids long. V dropped 6 bases and J dropped 4 bases, with 18 bases sitting between them. The CDR3 is CASRTLGSGSTGELFF. The CDR3 nucleotides are TGTGCCAGCAGGACCCTGGGGTCAGGGAGCACCGGGGAGCTGTTTTTT.

V gene TRBV5-1 combines with J gene TRBJ1-2; TRBD1 matches 11 bases. V lost 5 bases, J lost 2 bases, and 8 bases stayed unmatched. This CDR3 has 16 residues. Germline V gene data show CDR1 as SGHRS and CDR2 as YFSETQ. The CDR3 sequence: CASRMAGQGANYGYTF. CDR3 nucleotides: TGCGCCAGCAGAATGGCCGGACAGGGGGCCAACTATGGCTACACCTTC.

This clonotype was found a few times. The CDR3 reads CASSHSGQDQPQHF. In DNA form, the CDR3 reads TGTGCCAGCAGCCACTCGGGACAGGATCAGCCCCAGCATTTT. The chain carries TRBV3-1 and TRBJ1-5; 8 bases agree with TRBD1. From germline, CDR1 is LGHDT and CDR2 YNNKEL (reference sequence). Trimming at V came to 3 bases and at J to 5 bases, leaving 3 bases not matched to a gene. The CDR3 totals 14 residues.

There are a few counts of this clonotype. The genes are TRBV7-2 and TRBJ2-7; 8 nucleotides agree with TRBD2. In germline, CDR1 is SGHTA, CDR2 FQGNSA. Trimming took 5 bases from V and 2 from J; bases not matched to a gene: 5. This CDR3 has 14 residues. In DNA form, the CDR3 reads TGTGCCAGCAGCCTCACTAGCGGTCCCTACGAGCAGTACTTC. This translates into CASSLTSGPYEQYF.

The rearrangement uses TRBV27 and TRBJ2-5; D not certain. V lost 7 bases, J lost 1 base, and 7 bases lay in between. The CDR3 is 12 amino acids. The germline gives CDR1 MNHEY, CDR2 SMNVEV (reference sequence). The CDR3 loop is CASKRGQETQYF. The CDR3 nucleotides are TGTGCCAGCAAGCGAGGCCAAGAGACCCAGTACTTC.

The table lists this clonotype with a few counts. This rearrangement joins TRBV29-1 to TRBJ2-2, with D uncertain. Germline values: CDR1 SQVTM, CDR2 ANQGSEA. Trimming removed 5 bases at V and 4 bases at J, with 8 bases between. The CDR3 has 12 amino acids. The CDR3 nucleotides read TGCAGCGTTTTGCCCCCCACCGGGGAGCTGTTTTTT. This sequence encodes CSVLPPTGELFF.